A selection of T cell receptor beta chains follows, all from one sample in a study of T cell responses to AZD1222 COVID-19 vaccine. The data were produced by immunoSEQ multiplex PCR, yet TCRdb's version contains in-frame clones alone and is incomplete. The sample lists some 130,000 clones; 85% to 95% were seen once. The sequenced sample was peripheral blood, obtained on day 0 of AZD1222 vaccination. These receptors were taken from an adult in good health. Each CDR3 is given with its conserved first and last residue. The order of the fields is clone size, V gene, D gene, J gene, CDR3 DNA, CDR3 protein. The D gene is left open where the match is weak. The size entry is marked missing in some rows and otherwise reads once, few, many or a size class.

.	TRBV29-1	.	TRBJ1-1	TGCAGCGTTGGAGGGGACCGGATTGAAGCTTTCTTT	CSVGGDRIEAFF
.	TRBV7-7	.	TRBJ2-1	TGTGCTAGCAGCTTAGGATGGGGCAATGAGCAGTTCTTC	CASSLGWGNEQFF
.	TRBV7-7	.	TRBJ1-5	TGTGCCAGCAGCTCAGAAAAGGTTGGGAATAGCAATCAGCCCCAGCATTTT	CASSSEKVGNSNQPQHF
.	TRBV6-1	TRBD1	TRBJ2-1	TGTGCCAGCAGTGAAACGGAGGGACAGGTCTACAATGAGCAGTTCTTC	CASSETEGQVYNEQFF
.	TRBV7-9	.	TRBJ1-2	TGTGCCAGCAGCTTAGGTGGGAGGGAGTATGGCTACACCTTC	CASSLGGREYGYTF
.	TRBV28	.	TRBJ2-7	TGTGCCAGCAGCGGTTCCTACGAGCAGTACTTC	CASSGSYEQYF
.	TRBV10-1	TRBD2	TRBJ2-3	TGCGCCAGCAGCGCGGGAGCCCAAGATACGCAGTATTTT	CASSAGAQDTQYF
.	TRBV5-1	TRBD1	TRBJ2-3	TGCGCCAGCAGGCTTGGTGGGACAGGGGTGGAAGATACGCAGTATTTT	CASRLGGTGVEDTQYF
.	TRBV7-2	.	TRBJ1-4	TGTGCCAGCAGCTTAAAGAGGGATGAAAAACTGTTTTTT	CASSLKRDEKLFF
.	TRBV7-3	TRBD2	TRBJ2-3	TGTGCCAGCAGCTTATGGGTAGCGGGAGAGGGTACAGATACGCAGTATTTT	CASSLWVAGEGTDTQYF
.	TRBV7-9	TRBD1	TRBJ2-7	TGTGCCAGCAGCCCATTAGAGGCCCAACAGGGGGCCTACGAGCAGTACTTC	CASSPLEAQQGAYEQYF
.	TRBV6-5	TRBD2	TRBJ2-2	TGTGCCAGCAGTTACTCGATTAGCGGGAGAACCGGGGAGCTGTTTTTT	CASSYSISGRTGELFF
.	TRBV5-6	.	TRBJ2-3	TGTGCCAGCAGCCCATTTGGTAGGTTGGATACGCAGTATTTT	CASSPFGRLDTQYF
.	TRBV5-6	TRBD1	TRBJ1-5	TGTGCCAGCAACCACAGGGGTAGCAATCAGCCCCAGCATTTT	CASNHRGSNQPQHF
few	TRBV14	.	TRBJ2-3	TGTGCCAGCAGCCAGGCATTTGGCACAGATACGCAGTATTTT	CASSQAFGTDTQYF
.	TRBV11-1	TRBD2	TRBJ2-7	TGTGCCAGCACCCATTCCGGACTAGCGCCCTACGAGCAGTACTTC	CASTHSGLAPYEQYF
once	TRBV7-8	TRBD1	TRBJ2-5	TGTGCCAGCAGCTTGGACAGGGGGCTCGAGACCCAGTACTTC	CASSLDRGLETQYF
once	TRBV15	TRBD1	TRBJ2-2	TGTGCCACCAGCGGGGACAGAAACACCGGGGAGCTGTTTTTT	CATSGDRNTGELFF
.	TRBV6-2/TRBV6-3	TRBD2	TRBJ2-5	TGTGCCAGCAGTTTCTCCTTCGGGACTAGCGAAAAAGAGACCCAGTACTTC	CASSFSFGTSEKETQYF
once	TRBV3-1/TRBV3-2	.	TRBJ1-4	TGTGCCAGCAGCAAAAACTGGGGCACTAATGAAAAACTGTTTTTT	CASSKNWGTNEKLFF
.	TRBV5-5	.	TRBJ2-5	TGTGCCAGCAGCTTGGAGGCGTCCCAAGAGACCCAGTACTTC	CASSLEASQETQYF
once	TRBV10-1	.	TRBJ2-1	TGCGCCAGCAGTGATTCGGTGGCCAACAATGAGCAGTTCTTC	CASSDSVANNEQFF
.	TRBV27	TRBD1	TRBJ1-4	TGTGCCAGCAGTCCGACAGGGAGGACTAATGAAAAACTGTTTTTT	CASSPTGRTNEKLFF
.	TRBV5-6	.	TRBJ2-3	TGTGCCAGCAGCTTGAGCTTTAGCACAGATACGCAGTATTTT	CASSLSFSTDTQYF
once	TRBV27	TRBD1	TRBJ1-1	TGTGCCAGCAGGCCCAGGGGGGTAGCTGAAGCTTTCTTT	CASRPRGVAEAFF
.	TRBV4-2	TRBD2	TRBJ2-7	TGTGCCAGCAGCCAAGAACTCAGCGGGAGGACCTACGAGCAGTACTTC	CASSQELSGRTYEQYF
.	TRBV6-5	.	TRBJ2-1	TGTGCCAGCACCCCCGGGACAATCCGCGATGAGCAGTTCTTC	CASTPGTIRDEQFF
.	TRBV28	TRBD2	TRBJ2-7	TGTGCCAGCAGTTTAGGGGGACTAGCGGCCCACGAGCAGTACTTC	CASSLGGLAAHEQYF
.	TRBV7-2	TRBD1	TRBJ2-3	TGTGCCAGCAGCTTAGGATATCGGGACAGGGGTATAGATACGCAGTATTTT	CASSLGYRDRGIDTQYF
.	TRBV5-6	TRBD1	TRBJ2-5	TGTGCCAGCAGCGGTGACAGGGCGGGCAGGGAGACCCAGTACTTC	CASSGDRAGRETQYF
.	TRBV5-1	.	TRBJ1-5	TGCGCCAGCAGCTTGGGGGGAGATCAGCCCCAGCATTTT	CASSLGGDQPQHF
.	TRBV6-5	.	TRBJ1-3	TGTGCCAGCAGTACACAGGGTTGGTACACCATATATTTT	CASSTQGWYTIYF
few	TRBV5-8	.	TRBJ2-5	TGTGCCAGCAGCTTGGCTTACAGAGAAGAGACCCAGTACTTC	CASSLAYREETQYF
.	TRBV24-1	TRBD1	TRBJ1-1	TGTGCCACCCGAGGACAGGGGGATGGAACTGAAGCTTTCTTT	CATRGQGDGTEAFF
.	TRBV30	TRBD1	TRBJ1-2	TGTGCCTGGAGCAACACAGGGGTATTGGATGGCTACACCTTC	CAWSNTGVLDGYTF
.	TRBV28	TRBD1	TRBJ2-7	TGTGCCAGCAGCCCAGGGGGAGCGGACCGGACGTACTACGAGCAGTACTTC	CASSPGGADRTYYEQYF
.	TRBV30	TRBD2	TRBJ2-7	TGTGCCTGGAGTGGGACTAGCGGGATTTTAGAGCAGTACTTC	CAWSGTSGILEQYF
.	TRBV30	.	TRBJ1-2	TGTGCCTGGAGTGTAGCCCTCCCGGATCCGGGGGAAGGCTACACCTTC	CAWSVALPDPGEGYTF
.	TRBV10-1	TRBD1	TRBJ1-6	TGCGCCAGCAGCCGGGACAGTGGAAATTCACCCCTCCACTTT	CASSRDSGNSPLHF
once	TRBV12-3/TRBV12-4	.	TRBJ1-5	TGTGCCAGCAGTTGGGGGGGAGGAGAGCCCCAGCATTTT	CASSWGGGEPQHF
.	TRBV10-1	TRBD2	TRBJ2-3	TGCGCCAGCAGTGAGCTAGCGGGATATCGAACAGATACGCAGTATTTT	CASSELAGYRTDTQYF
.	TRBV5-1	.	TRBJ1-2	TGCGCCAGCAGCTTTGACACCTACAATGACTATGGCTACACCTTC	CASSFDTYNDYGYTF
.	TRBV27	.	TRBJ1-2	TGTGCCAGCAGTTTCTTAAAGGGTTCTAACTATGGCTACACCTTC	CASSFLKGSNYGYTF
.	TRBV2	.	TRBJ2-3	TGTGCCTCCCGAGGGTTCGGCACAGATACGCAGTATTTT	CASRGFGTDTQYF
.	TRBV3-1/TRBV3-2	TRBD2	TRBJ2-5	TGTGCCAGCAGCAAGGAACTAGCGGGAGACGGGGAGACCCAGTACTTC	CASSKELAGDGETQYF
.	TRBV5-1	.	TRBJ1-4	TGCGCCAGCAGCTCGATTGGCGGCTTCAATGAAAAACTGTTTTTT	CASSSIGGFNEKLFF
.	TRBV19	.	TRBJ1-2	TGTGCCAGTAGTATAATAGGGAGTAGCGGCTACACCTTC	CASSIIGSSGYTF
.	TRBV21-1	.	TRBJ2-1	TGTGCCAGCAGCAAAGATGGACACCCCGGGACTAGCGGGCTACGAAATGAGCAGTTCTTC	CASSKDGHPGTSGLRNEQFF
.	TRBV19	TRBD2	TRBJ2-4	TGTGCCAGTAGCAGCGGGAGTTCCAAAAACATTCAGTACTTC	CASSSGSSKNIQYF
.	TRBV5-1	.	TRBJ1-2	TGCGCCAGCAGCTCCTCGACAGGAGCCAACTATGGCTACACCTTC	CASSSSTGANYGYTF
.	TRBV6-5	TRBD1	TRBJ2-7	TGTGCCAGCACTTTCGGGACAGGGGGCTACGAGCAGTACTTC	CASTFGTGGYEQYF
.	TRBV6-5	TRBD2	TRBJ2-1	TGTGCCAGCAGCACGGGAGGGCGCGGTGAGCAGTTCTTC	CASSTGGRGEQFF
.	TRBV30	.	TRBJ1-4	TGTGCCTCTGGGGGTACAGGGAGTGAAAAACTGTTTTTT	CASGGTGSEKLFF
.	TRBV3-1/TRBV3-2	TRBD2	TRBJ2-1	TGTGCCAGCAGCCAAGGGCCCGGACTAGCGGCGTACAATGAGCAGTTCTTC	CASSQGPGLAAYNEQFF
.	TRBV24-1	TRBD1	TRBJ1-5	TGTGCCACCAGTGAATGGGGACAGGGCCCCCAGCCCCAGCATTTT	CATSEWGQGPQPQHF
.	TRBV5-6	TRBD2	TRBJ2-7	TGTGCCAGCAGCGGACTAGCGGGAGGGTACGAGCAGTACTTC	CASSGLAGGYEQYF
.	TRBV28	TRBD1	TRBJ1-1	TGTGCCAGCGGAACGCCCGGGACAGGCGACACTGAAGCTTTCTTT	CASGTPGTGDTEAFF
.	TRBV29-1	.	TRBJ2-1	TGCAGCGTTAGCGGGAACATAAGATTACAGGGGCAGTTCTTC	CSVSGNIRLQGQFF